These T cell receptor beta chains were read from a single sample in a study of graft-versus-host responses after intestinal transplantation. Measured with immunoSEQ multiplex PCR; TCRdb has only the in-frame clones, and not every one. The repertoire includes about 82,000 clones, 91% of them detected once, and approximately 0.096% sits in the top ten. No antigen is known for these receptors. The specimen comprised unstimulated CD4+ T cells sorted from spleen or lymph node cells, sampled before intestinal transplant. These receptor sequences come from a human donor who received an intestinal transplant. The CDR3 runs from the conserved cysteine through the conserved F or W. D genes are given only for firm matches. A row's size may be missing; if present it is once, few, many or a size class.

clone size	V gene	D gene	J gene	CDR3 DNA	CDR3 protein
few	TRBV5-6	-	TRBJ2-7	TGTGCCAGCAGCTTGGCCCCGTTCCTCTCCTCCTACGAGCAGTACTTC	CASSLAPFLSSYEQYF
-	TRBV10-3	-	TRBJ1-2	TGTGCCAACCCTTCCGGGGGATATTATGGCTACACCTTC	CANPSGGYYGYTF
once	TRBV10-1	TRBD2	TRBJ2-3	TGCGCCAGCTACCCTAGCGGGAGGGCCTCAAGAGAAAGGGATACGCAGTATTTT	CASYPSGRASRERDTQYF
-	TRBV6-6	-	TRBJ1-3	TGTGCCAGCAGTCTCGCGCGGTCTGGAAACACCATATATTTT	CASSLARSGNTIYF
-	TRBV4-1	-	TRBJ2-3	TGCGCCAGCAGACACGAGGGGGCAGATACGCAGTATTTT	CASRHEGADTQYF
-	TRBV7-8	TRBD2	TRBJ2-3	TGTGCCAGCAGCCCGCTGCTACTAGCGGCGTTCACAGATACGCAGTATTTT	CASSPLLLAAFTDTQYF
once	TRBV11-2	TRBD1	TRBJ1-1	TGTGCCAGCAGCTCATACAGGGGGCTGGGTAACACTGAAGCTTTCTTT	CASSSYRGLGNTEAFF
once	TRBV2	-	TRBJ1-1	TGTGCCAGCACTCAACGGGGGGAGGACACTGAAGCTTTCTTT	CASTQRGEDTEAFF
-	TRBV7-8	TRBD1	TRBJ1-5	TGTGCCAGCAGCCCGCCGACAGGGGGCGGACAGCCCCAGCATTTT	CASSPPTGGGQPQHF
-	TRBV7-2	-	TRBJ1-2	TGTGCCAGCAGCTTAACAGGGTGGGATGGCTACACCTTC	CASSLTGWDGYTF
-	TRBV5-1	TRBD2	TRBJ2-3	TGCGCCAGCAGCTTAAATAGCGGGGGGGCTAAGAGCAGCGCGCAGTATTTT	CASSLNSGGAKSSAQYF
-	TRBV4-1	-	TRBJ2-2	TGCGCCAGCAGCCGTCTCAGCGGAACTCTGAACACCGGGGAGCTGTTTTTT	CASSRLSGTLNTGELFF
-	TRBV9	TRBD1	TRBJ1-1	TGTGCCAGCAGCGGACAGGGTTCGGCCACTGAAGCTTTCTTT	CASSGQGSATEAFF
-	TRBV6-1	TRBD1	TRBJ1-2	TGTGCCAGCAGTCGACAGGGGGACTATGGCTACACCTTC	CASSRQGDYGYTF
-	TRBV20-1	-	TRBJ1-2	TGCAGTGCCAGACAGAACTATGGCTACACCTTC	CSARQNYGYTF
-	TRBV6-5	TRBD2	TRBJ2-1	TGTGCCAGCAGTCTCGGACTAGCTCGGCCTCAGTTCTTC	CASSLGLARPQFF
-	TRBV7-2	-	TRBJ2-3	TGTGCCAGCAGCTTAACAGGGTCGACGGATACGCAGTATTTT	CASSLTGSTDTQYF
-	TRBV30	TRBD2	TRBJ2-7	TGTGCCTGGAGTCGGTCGCGGACTAGCTTTTCCTACGAGCAGTACTTC	CAWSRSRTSFSYEQYF
-	TRBV5-1	-	TRBJ2-2	TGCGCCAGCAGTATTAGCGGGAACACCGGGGAGCTGTTTTTT	CASSISGNTGELFF
once	TRBV13	TRBD2	TRBJ2-3	TGTGCCAGCAGCTCAGGACTAGCGGGGCGCACAGATACGCAGTATTTT	CASSSGLAGRTDTQYF
-	TRBV5-8	-	TRBJ1-1	TGTGCCAGCAGCTACTTGATATTAGGGGGTATACCCCTGAACACTGAAGCTTTCTTT	CASSYLILGGIPLNTEAFF
few	TRBV4-3	-	TRBJ2-3	TGCGCCAGCAGCCAAGATATCCCTAGCGTGGATGCAGATACGCAGTATTTT	CASSQDIPSVDADTQYF
-	TRBV11-2	TRBD1	TRBJ2-7	TGTGCCAGCAGCTTAGGGACAGGGACATACTTC	CASSLGTGTYF
-	TRBV6-1	TRBD1	TRBJ1-3	TGTGCCAGCAGACAGGGGTTCTCTGGAAACATCATATATTTT	CASRQGFSGNIIYF
-	TRBV7-2	TRBD1	TRBJ1-2	TGTGCCAGCAGGTTCGATCCAGGGGGCGCGGAGGGCTACACCTTC	CASRFDPGGAEGYTF
few	TRBV10-1	-	TRBJ1-1	TGCGCCAGCAGCGCCCGACGGGACACTGAAGCTTTCTTT	CASSARRDTEAFF
-	TRBV2	TRBD1	TRBJ1-1	TGTGCCAGCAGTGTGGCCAGGGGGTCCACTGAAGCTTTCTTT	CASSVARGSTEAFF
-	TRBV21-1	-	TRBJ2-3	TGTGCCAGCAGCAAAGAGACAGGGAGCACAGATACGCAGTATTTT	CASSKETGSTDTQYF
-	TRBV2	-	TRBJ2-1	TGTGCCAGCAGTCTACAGGGTCGGGGCAATGAGCAGTTCTTC	CASSLQGRGNEQFF
-	TRBV5-4	-	TRBJ1-4	TGTGCCAGCAGCTTGGGGGACACTTTTGCAACTAATGAAAAACTGTTTTTT	CASSLGDTFATNEKLFF
-	TRBV9	TRBD1	TRBJ1-6	TGTGCCAGCAGCATTGGACAGGGGGCTACTAATTCACCCCTCCACTTT	CASSIGQGATNSPLHF
-	TRBV10-3	TRBD1	TRBJ2-7	TGTGCCATCAGTGAGACAACCGGGACAGGGGGCGGGGAGCAGTACTTC	CAISETTGTGGGEQYF
-	TRBV4-3	-	TRBJ2-3	TGCGCCAGCAGCCAAGATTCAACAGGTCTTTTCACAGATACGCAGTATTTT	CASSQDSTGLFTDTQYF
-	TRBV7-8	-	TRBJ2-7	TGTGCCAGCAGCTTAGTGACAGGAATCAGCTCCTACGAGCAGTACTTC	CASSLVTGISSYEQYF
-	TRBV27	TRBD1	TRBJ2-7	TGTGCCAGCAGTCGCGCCGGACAGGGGACATTTCTCTCCTACGAGCAGTACTTC	CASSRAGQGTFLSYEQYF
-	TRBV19	TRBD1	TRBJ1-2	TGTGCCAGTAGGCCGGGACAGGGACGTGGCTACACCTTC	CASRPGQGRGYTF
-	TRBV7-9	TRBD1	TRBJ1-1	TGTGCCAGCAGCTTAGGACAGGGAGACACTGAAGCTTTCTTT	CASSLGQGDTEAFF
-	TRBV6-1	TRBD1	TRBJ2-2	TGTGCCAGCAGTGACCCGGGACAGAGCACCGGGGAGCTGTTTTTT	CASSDPGQSTGELFF
-	TRBV30	TRBD2	TRBJ2-5	TGTGCCTGGAGTGTAACGAGCGGGGGTGAGACCCAGTACTTC	CAWSVTSGGETQYF
-	TRBV19	-	TRBJ2-3	TGTGCCAGTAGCCCCCTCCTGGCAGGGGCTTTAAATACGCAGTATTTT	CASSPLLAGALNTQYF
-	TRBV6-5	TRBD1	TRBJ2-7	TGTGCCAGCAGTTACTCACGGGACAGAGTCAACGAGCAGTACTTC	CASSYSRDRVNEQYF
-	TRBV5-1	TRBD2	TRBJ2-5	TGCGCCAGCAGCTCGGGGGGGCCCAAGGAGACCCAGTACTTC	CASSSGGPKETQYF
-	TRBV5-1	TRBD1	TRBJ2-2	TGCGCCAGCAGCTTGTCCGGGACAGGGAACACCGGGGAGCTGTTTTTT	CASSLSGTGNTGELFF
-	TRBV9	TRBD1	TRBJ2-6	TGTGCCAGCAGCGCCCGTTGGGGTCGGACAGGGGTAGGTTCTGGGGCCAACGTCCTGACTTTC	CASSARWGRTGVGSGANVLTF
few	TRBV30	TRBD2	TRBJ2-3	TGTGCCTGGAGATCGAAGCCGGGACTAGTGACAGATACGCAGTATTTT	CAWRSKPGLVTDTQYF
-	TRBV4-3	TRBD1	TRBJ1-2	TGCGCCAGCAGCCAAGAAGGGCAGGGGGCTGGGGGCTACACCTTC	CASSQEGQGAGGYTF
once	TRBV5-4	-	TRBJ2-2	TGTGCCAGCAGCTTCCGGGGAGGGGAGCTGTTTTTT	CASSFRGGELFF
-	TRBV4-3	-	TRBJ1-1	TGCGCCAGCAGCCAAGGGGACACGCACACTGAAGCTTTCTTT	CASSQGDTHTEAFF
-	TRBV6-9	-	TRBJ2-7	TGTGCCAGCAGTTATGAACCGGGGATGGACGAGCAGTACTTC	CASSYEPGMDEQYF
-	TRBV19	-	TRBJ2-2	TGTGCCAGCGCTGGGACACCGAGAACGAACACCGGGGAGCTGTTTTTT	CASAGTPRTNTGELFF
-	TRBV10-3	TRBD2	TRBJ2-5	TGTGCCACCTCGAGCGGGGGGGCCCAAGAGACCCAGTACTTC	CATSSGGAQETQYF
-	TRBV7-2	TRBD1	TRBJ2-7	TGTGCCAGCAGCTTTTTCAGGGGGTCCTCCTACGAGCAGTACTTC	CASSFFRGSSYEQYF